Presented here are 10 T cell receptor beta chains from one specimen sequenced in a study of identical twins. TCRdb redid the calling of the 5' RACE reads with MiXCR, one entry per CDR3 protein. Seen here are 690,000 or so distinct CDR3 sequences, 6% to 6.5% observed once, and the top ten hold about 1.8%. Sequencing was carried out using naive T cells sorted from blood. The source is a young man in good health.

This clonotype has at least ten counts. The J gene is TRBJ2-3, the V gene TRBV24-1; no reliable D call. V was shortened by 7 bases and J by 2 bases, with 6 bases between the two germline ends. CDR3 length equals 12 residues. Germline V gene data show CDR1 as KGHDR and CDR2 as SFDVKD. The CDR3: CATRSPTDTQYF. The CDR3 DNA sequence: TGTGCCACCAGGTCACCCACAGATACGCAGTATTTT.

Many counts were recorded for this clonotype. This sequence joins TRBV6-2 or TRBV6-3 and TRBJ2-1, with 7 bases that match TRBD2. This CDR3 contains 15 residues. Germline assignment: CDR1 MNHEY and CDR2 SVGEGT. J gave up 7 bases and V 4 bases, and 10 bases lay outside the gene matches. The CDR3 bases are TGTGCCAGCAGTTCGGGGACTACCCTGGGGAATGAGCAGTTCTTC. Translating gives CASSSGTTLGNEQFF.

V and J are TRBV4-1 and TRBJ2-3; a possible D gene is TRBD2 (6 bases). V was cut by 11 bases and J by 2 bases, with 11 bases left in between. Germline V gene lookup returns CDR1 MGHRA and CDR2 YSYEKL. The CDR3 is 12 residues long. The CDR3 DNA reads TGCGCCGTAACGGGAGTCACAGATACGCAGTATTTT. This gives the protein CAVTGVTDTQYF.

To note about this clonotype: This could be a read error, since a much larger clone is one nucleotide away. The chain recombines TRBV7-9 with TRBJ2-1; D might be TRBD2 (6 bases). Germline V gene lookup returns CDR1 SEHNR and CDR2 FQNEAQ (reference sequence). CDR3 length: 17 residues. The CDR3 protein is CASSLAKSAGRRHEQVF. CDR3 DNA: TGTGCCAGCAGCTTAGCGAAGTCGGCAGGGAGGCGCCATGAGCAGGTCTTC.

This clonotype was counted at least ten times. The chain combines TRBV5-1 with TRBJ2-2; D uncertain. This CDR3 is built from 13 residues. The V gene lost 1 base and the J gene lost 5 bases, with 6 bases spanning the gap. Germline CDR1 is SGHRS and CDR2 is YFSETQ. DNA for the CDR3: TGCGCCAGCAGCTTGATGGGGACCGGGGAGCTGTTTTTT. The encoded protein is CASSLMGTGELFF.

In this sample, this clonotype turned up many times. The rearrangement uses TRBV12-3 or TRBV12-4 and TRBJ2-2, with a tentative D call TRBD1 (6 bases). CDR3 length: 15 residues. V was clipped by 3 bases and J by 2 bases, with 10 bases between them. The CDR3 spells CASSFGTPNTGELFF. The CDR3 bases are TGTGCCAGCAGTTTCGGGACACCAAACACCGGGGAGCTGTTTTTT.

There are a few counts of this clonotype. V usage is TRBV19 and J usage is TRBJ2-7; perhaps TRBD1 as D (6 bases). This CDR3 spans 13 amino acids. Trimming removed 9 bases at V and 0 bases at J, with 12 bases between. Germline V gives CDR1 LNHDA, CDR2 SQIVND (reference sequence). The CDR3 nucleotides are TGTGCCAGCGGACAGCCAAGCTCCTACGAGCAGTACTTC. It translates to CASGQPSSYEQYF.

This chain links TRBV6-1 with TRBJ2-3; 8 positions match TRBD2. V gave up 6 bases and J gave up 2 bases; unmatched junction bases: 13. CDR1 and CDR2 from the germline V gene are MNHNS and SASEGT. This CDR3 has 17 amino acids. As DNA, the CDR3 is TGTGCCAGCAGCCCGAGCGGGGGCGGGAAGTCCACAGATACGCAGTATTTT. Residues: CASSPSGGGKSTDTQYF.

This clonotype has a handful of counts. This chain uses TRBV2 with TRBJ1-2; no clear D. Germline V gene lookup returns CDR1 SNHLY and CDR2 FYNNEI. This CDR3 spans 12 amino acids. V shed 7 bases and J shed 3 bases, with 9 bases lying between them. The CDR3, as DNA: TGTGCCAGCACCCCTGGCTACTATGGCTACACCTTC. Translating gives CASTPGYYGYTF.

The chain links TRBV25-1 to TRBJ2-1; either TRBD1 or TRBD2 may supply D (5 bases each). The germline V gene has CDR1 MGHDK and CDR2 SYGVNS. The CDR3 extends over 16 amino acids. Trimming removed 0 bases from V and 5 bases from J, with 14 bases in between. CDR3 protein: CASSEYTGTLHNEQFF. CDR3 bases: TGTGCCAGCAGTGAATACACCGGGACGCTACACAATGAGCAGTTCTTC.